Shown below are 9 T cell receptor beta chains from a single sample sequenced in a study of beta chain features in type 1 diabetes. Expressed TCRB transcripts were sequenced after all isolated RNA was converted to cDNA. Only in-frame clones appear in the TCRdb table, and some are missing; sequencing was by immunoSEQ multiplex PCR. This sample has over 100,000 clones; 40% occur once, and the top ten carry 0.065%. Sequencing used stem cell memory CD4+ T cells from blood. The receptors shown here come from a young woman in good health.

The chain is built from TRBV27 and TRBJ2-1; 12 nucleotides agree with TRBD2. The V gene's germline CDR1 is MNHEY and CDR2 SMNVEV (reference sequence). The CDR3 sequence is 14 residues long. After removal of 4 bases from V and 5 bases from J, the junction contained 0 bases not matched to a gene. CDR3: CASSWTSGNNEQFF. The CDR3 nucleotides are TGTGCCAGCAGTTGGACTAGCGGGAACAATGAGCAGTTCTTC.

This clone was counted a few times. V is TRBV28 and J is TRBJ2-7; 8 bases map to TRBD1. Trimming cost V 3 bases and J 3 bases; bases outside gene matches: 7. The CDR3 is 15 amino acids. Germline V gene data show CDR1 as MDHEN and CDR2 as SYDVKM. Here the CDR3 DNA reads TGTGCCAGCAGTTTTGGGGACAGGACGCTCTACGAGCAGTACTTC. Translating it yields CASSFGDRTLYEQYF.

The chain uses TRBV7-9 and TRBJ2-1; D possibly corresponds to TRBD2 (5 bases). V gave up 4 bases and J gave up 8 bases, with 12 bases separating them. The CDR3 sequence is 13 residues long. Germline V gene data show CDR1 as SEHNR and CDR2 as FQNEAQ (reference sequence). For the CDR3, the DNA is TGTGCCAGCAGCTCCCGGGGTTGGGATGAGCAGTTCTTC. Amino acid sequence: CASSSRGWDEQFF.

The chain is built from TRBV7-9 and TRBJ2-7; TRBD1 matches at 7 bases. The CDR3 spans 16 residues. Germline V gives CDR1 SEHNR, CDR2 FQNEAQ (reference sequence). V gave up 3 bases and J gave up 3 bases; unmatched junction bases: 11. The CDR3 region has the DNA TGTGCCAGCAGCTTCCTACCCGGGACAGTGAACTACGAGCAGTACTTC. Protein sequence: CASSFLPGTVNYEQYF.

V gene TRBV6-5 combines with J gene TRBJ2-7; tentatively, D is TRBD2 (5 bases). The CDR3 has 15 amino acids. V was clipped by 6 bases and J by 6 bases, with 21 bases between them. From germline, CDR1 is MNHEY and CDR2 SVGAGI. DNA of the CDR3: TGTGCCAGCAGAAACCGACAACCCCGGGGTTCCGAGCAGTACTTC. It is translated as CASRNRQPRGSEQYF.

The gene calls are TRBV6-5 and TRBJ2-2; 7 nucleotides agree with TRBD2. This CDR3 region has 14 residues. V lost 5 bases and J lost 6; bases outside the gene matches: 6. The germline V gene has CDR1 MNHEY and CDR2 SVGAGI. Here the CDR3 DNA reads TGTGCCAGCAGTGGGAGGGCCGGCGCCGGGGAGCTGTTTTTT. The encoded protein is CASSGRAGAGELFF.

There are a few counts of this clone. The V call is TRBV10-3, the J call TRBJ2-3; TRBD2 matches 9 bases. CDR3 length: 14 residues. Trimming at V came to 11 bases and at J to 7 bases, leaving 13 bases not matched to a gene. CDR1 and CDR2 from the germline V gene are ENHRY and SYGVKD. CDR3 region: CAPGGAGGPYTQYF. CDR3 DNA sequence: TGTGCCCCCGGTGGGGCGGGAGGGCCATATACGCAGTATTTT.

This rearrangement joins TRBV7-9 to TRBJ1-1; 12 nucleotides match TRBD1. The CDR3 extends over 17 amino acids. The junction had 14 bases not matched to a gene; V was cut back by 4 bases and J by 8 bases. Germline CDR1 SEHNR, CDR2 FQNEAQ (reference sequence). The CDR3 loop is CASSSLHRDRGLAEAFF. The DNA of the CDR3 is TGTGCCAGCAGCTCCCTACACCGGGACAGGGGGCTCGCGGAAGCTTTCTTT.

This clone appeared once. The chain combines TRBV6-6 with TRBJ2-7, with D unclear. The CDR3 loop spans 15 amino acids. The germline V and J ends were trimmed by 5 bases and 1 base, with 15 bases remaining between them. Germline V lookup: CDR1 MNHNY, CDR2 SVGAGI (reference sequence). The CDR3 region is CASSQPSEASYEQYF. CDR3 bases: TGTGCCAGCAGTCAACCCTCCGAAGCTTCCTACGAGCAGTACTTC.